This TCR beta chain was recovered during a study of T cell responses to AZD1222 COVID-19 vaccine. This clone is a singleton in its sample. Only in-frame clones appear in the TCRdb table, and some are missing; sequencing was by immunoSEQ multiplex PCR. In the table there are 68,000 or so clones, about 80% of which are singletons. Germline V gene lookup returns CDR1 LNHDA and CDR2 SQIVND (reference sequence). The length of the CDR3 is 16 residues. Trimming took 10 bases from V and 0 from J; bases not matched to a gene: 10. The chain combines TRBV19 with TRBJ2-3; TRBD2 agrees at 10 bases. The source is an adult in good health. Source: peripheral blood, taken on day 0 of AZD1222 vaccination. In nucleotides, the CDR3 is TGTGCCACACAGCGGGGGGGCAGTGCTAGCACAGATACGCAGTATTTT. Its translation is CATQRGGSASTDTQYF.